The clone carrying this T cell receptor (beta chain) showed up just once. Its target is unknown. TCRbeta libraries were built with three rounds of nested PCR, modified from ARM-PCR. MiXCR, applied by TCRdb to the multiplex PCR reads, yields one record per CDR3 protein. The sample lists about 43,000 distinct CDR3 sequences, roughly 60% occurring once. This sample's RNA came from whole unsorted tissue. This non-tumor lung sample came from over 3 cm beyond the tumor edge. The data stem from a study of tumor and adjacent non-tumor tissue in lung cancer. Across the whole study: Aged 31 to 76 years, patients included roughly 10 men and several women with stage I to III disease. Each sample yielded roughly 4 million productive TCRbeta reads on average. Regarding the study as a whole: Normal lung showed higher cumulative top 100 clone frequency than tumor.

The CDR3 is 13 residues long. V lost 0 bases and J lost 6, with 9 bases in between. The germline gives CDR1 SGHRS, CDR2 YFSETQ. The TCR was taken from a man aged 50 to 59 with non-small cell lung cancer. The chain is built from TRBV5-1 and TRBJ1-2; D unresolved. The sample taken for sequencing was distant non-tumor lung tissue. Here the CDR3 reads CASSLETGDGYTF. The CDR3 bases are TGCGCCAGCAGCTTGGAGACCGGCGATGGCTACACCTTC. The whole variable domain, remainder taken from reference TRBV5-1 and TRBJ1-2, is KAGVTQTPRYLIKTRGQQVTLSCSPISGHRSVSWYQQTPGQGLQFLFEYFSETQRNKGNFPGRFSGRQFSNSRSEMNVSTLELGDSALYLCASSLETGDGYTFGSGTRLTVV.